This T cell receptor (beta chain) was obtained from a study of cytomegalovirus exposure and HLA in healthy donors. The V gene's germline CDR1 is LNHNV and CDR2 YYDKDF (reference sequence). The CDR3 spans 15 residues. J was trimmed by 5 bases and V by 5 bases; bases with no gene match: 6. TCRdb's table, derived via immunoSEQ multiplex PCR, lists solely in-frame clones and lacks some. Counted here are 100,000 to 120,000 clones, around 89% occurring once; the ten biggest clones make up under 1.5%. For this clone: The antigen is unknown.

Whole-study findings and limits: Later, an analysis found that TCR clusters from the first cohort tended to co-occur in the roughly 110 validation repertoires. TCR sequences were mostly rare, though some public TCRs occurred in many donors.

What was sequenced was PBMCs. The chain couples TRBV15 to TRBJ2-7; 13 bases agree with TRBD2. The sequence was collected from a woman in her thirties in good health and CMV-seropositive. The CDR3 nucleotides are TGTGCCACCAGCGCCCGACTAGCGGGAGGCCACGAGCAGTACTTC. This encodes CATSARLAGGHEQYF.